This TCR beta chain was obtained from a study of technical replicates of blood from several donors. TCRdb's table, derived via immunoSEQ multiplex PCR, lists solely in-frame clones and lacks some. The table records about 79,000 clones, approximately 94% of them present only once. Germline V gene lookup returns CDR1 SGHNT and CDR2 YENEEA. Trimming removed 3 bases at V and 0 bases at J, with 6 bases between. The length of the CDR3 is 13 residues. Sequences were obtained from T cells isolated from PBMCs. J is TRBJ2-7 and V is TRBV11-3; D is unclear. This receptor was taken from a human donor in good health. In DNA form, the CDR3 reads TGTGCCAGCAGCTTCGAGAACTCCTACGAGCAGTACTTC. Translating it yields CASSFENSYEQYF.